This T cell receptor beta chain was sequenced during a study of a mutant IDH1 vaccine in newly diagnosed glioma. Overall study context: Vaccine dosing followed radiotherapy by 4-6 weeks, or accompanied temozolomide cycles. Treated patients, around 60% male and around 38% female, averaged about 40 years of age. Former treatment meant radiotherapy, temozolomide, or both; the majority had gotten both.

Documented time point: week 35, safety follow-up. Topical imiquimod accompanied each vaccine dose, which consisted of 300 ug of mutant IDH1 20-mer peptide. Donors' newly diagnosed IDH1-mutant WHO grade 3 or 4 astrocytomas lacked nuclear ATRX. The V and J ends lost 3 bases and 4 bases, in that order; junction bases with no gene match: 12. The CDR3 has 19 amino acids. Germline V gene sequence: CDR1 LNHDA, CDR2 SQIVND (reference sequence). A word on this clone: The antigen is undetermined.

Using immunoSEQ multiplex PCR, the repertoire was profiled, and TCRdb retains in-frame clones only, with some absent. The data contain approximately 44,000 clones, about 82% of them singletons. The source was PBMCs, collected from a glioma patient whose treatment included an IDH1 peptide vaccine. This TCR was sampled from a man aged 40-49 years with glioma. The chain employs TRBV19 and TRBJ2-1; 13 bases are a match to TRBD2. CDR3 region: CASSIPITGTSGIYNEQFF. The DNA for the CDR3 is TGTGCCAGTAGTATCCCTATTACAGGGACTAGCGGGATTTACAATGAGCAGTTCTTC.